This TCR beta chain appears in the sequencing data of a study of blood T cell repertoires in COVID-19. Across the whole study: Samples came from the United States, Italy and Spain, spanning acute and convalescent COVID-19.

The CDR3 loop spans 12 amino acids. Germline lookup yields CDR1 MDHEN and CDR2 SYDVKM. V lost 3 bases to trimming and J lost 8 bases, with 8 bases between them. Using immunoSEQ multiplex PCR, the repertoire was profiled, and TCRdb retains in-frame clones only, with some absent. The table records some 250,000 clones, roughly 83% of them present only once. The chain combines TRBV28 with TRBJ1-5, with a weak D call TRBD1 (5 bases). Sample: peripheral blood. The receptor was derived from an elderly man with acute or convalescent COVID-19. The DNA of the CDR3 is TGTGCCAGCAGTTTCGGCAGGGAGCCCCAGCATTTT. It codes for CASSFGREPQHF.